The 16 T cell receptor beta chains presented below share a single source sample, sequenced in a study of beta chain features in type 1 diabetes. Expressed TCRB transcripts were sequenced after all isolated RNA was converted to cDNA. The method was immunoSEQ multiplex PCR; TCRdb's version includes in-frame clones alone and lacks a portion of them. Seen here are 160,000 or so clones, 11% observed once, and the top ten hold over 2%. What was sequenced was central memory CD4+ T cells from blood. These receptor sequences come from a man younger than 35 in good health.

This clone has only a few counts. The V gene is TRBV5-1, the J gene TRBJ2-5; D perhaps matches TRBD1 (6 bases). This CDR3 is built from 16 residues. CDR1 and CDR2 from the germline V gene are SGHRS and YFSETQ. Between the trimmed V and J ends, which lost 0 bases and 1 base, there was a span of 13 bases. This CDR3 is CASSLGTGQIQETQYF. The CDR3 coding sequence is TGCGCCAGCAGCTTGGGTACAGGACAGATCCAAGAGACCCAGTACTTC.

This clone was observed a handful of times. This chain joins TRBV7-8 and TRBJ2-3; D gene unclear. The CDR3 sequence is 14 residues long. V was pared by 0 bases and J by 0 bases, with 4 bases between. Germline CDR1 is SGHVS and CDR2 is FQNEAQ. This CDR3 reads CASSLAMSTDTQYF. The CDR3 DNA sequence: TGTGCCAGCAGCTTAGCGATGAGCACAGATACGCAGTATTTT.

This clone came up a few times. The V and J genes are TRBV7-2 and TRBJ2-7, with D perhaps TRBD2 (6 bases). Germline V CDR1 and CDR2: SGHTA, FQGNSA. V lost 7 bases and J lost 2, with 15 bases in between. This CDR3 has 14 amino acids. CDR3 residues: CASTRSGGPYEQYF. The DNA for the CDR3 is TGTGCCAGCACCAGGTCTGGAGGGCCCTACGAGCAGTACTTC.

This clone was observed a handful of times. The V and J genes are TRBV7-9 and TRBJ2-7; TRBD2 agrees at 9 bases. The CDR3 loop spans 15 amino acids. V lost 2 bases and J lost 3; bases outside the gene matches: 5. In germline, CDR1 is SEHNR, CDR2 FQNEAQ (reference sequence). CDR3 nucleotide sequence: TGTGCCAGCAGCTTAAGTAGCGGGGGAGGCTACGAGCAGTACTTC. Translation gives CASSLSSGGGYEQYF.

The chain employs TRBV19 and TRBJ1-5; maybe TRBD1 (5 bases). Trimming removed 5 bases at V and 13 bases at J, with 18 bases between. The CDR3 is 13 residues long. Germline lookup yields CDR1 LNHDA and CDR2 SQIVND (reference sequence). The CDR3 nucleotides are TGTGCCAGTAGTGGGGCGACAGCCAATACTCAGCATTTT. This translates into CASSGATANTQHF.

The chain links TRBV4-3 to TRBJ1-6, with a possible D match to TRBD1 (5 bases). This CDR3 is 15 amino acids long. Germline loops: CDR1 LGHNA, CDR2 YSLEER. Trimming shortened V by 0 bases and J by 11 bases, and 14 bases separated the two germline ends. CDR3 region: CASSQDEGTRTPLHF. Written as DNA, the CDR3 is TGCGCCAGCAGCCAAGATGAGGGGACGCGGACACCCCTCCACTTT.

The CDR3 region is CASSQGYGASGGSRETQYF. CDR3 bases: TGCGCCAGCAGCCAAGGATACGGGGCTAGCGGGGGAAGTCGGGAGACCCAGTACTTC. The J gene is TRBJ2-5, the V gene TRBV4-3; 10 nucleotides align to TRBD2. CDR3 length: 19 residues. Germline V gives CDR1 LGHNA, CDR2 YSLEER. V lost 1 base and J lost 5; bases outside the gene matches: 16.

This clone has more than one count but fewer than ten. This chain joins TRBV5-1 and TRBJ2-7, with D unclear. Germline V gene sequence: CDR1 SGHRS, CDR2 YFSETQ. This CDR3 region has 15 residues. Between the trimmed V and J ends, which lost 1 base and 5 bases, there was a span of 16 bases. This CDR3 reads CASSLFAAGNNEQYF. DNA of the CDR3: TGCGCCAGCAGCTTGTTTGCGGCAGGCAACAACGAGCAGTACTTC. Full variable domain (outside the CDR3, taken from reference TRBV5-1 and TRBJ2-7): KAGVTQTPRYLIKTRGQQVTLSCSPISGHRSVSWYQQTPGQGLQFLFEYFSETQRNKGNFPGRFSGRQFSNSRSEMNVSTLELGDSALYLCASSLFAAGNNEQYFGPGTRLTVT.

This clone showed up just a few times. The chain employs TRBV7-2 and TRBJ1-2, with 9 bases fitting TRBD1. Unmatched junction bases numbered 3, after V lost 5 bases and J lost 2 bases. The CDR3 is 14 amino acids. Germline CDR1 is SGHTA and CDR2 is FQGNSA. This CDR3 reads CASSPGQGNYGYTF. The CDR3 bases are TGTGCCAGCAGCCCGGGACAGGGAAACTATGGCTACACCTTC.

There are a few counts of this clone. The chain uses TRBV9 and TRBJ1-1; TRBD1 might be the D (6 bases). Germline assignment: CDR1 SGDLS and CDR2 YYNGEE. This CDR3 is 11 amino acids long. V was shortened by 8 bases and J by 3 bases, with 8 bases between the two germline ends. The CDR3 here is CASRGDTEAFF. CDR3 bases: TGTGCCAGTAGGGGGGACACTGAAGCTTTCTTT.

In this sample, this clone turned up a few times. The chain recombines TRBV9 with TRBJ2-1, with 8 bases fitting TRBD1. J gave up 6 bases and V 4 bases, and 9 bases lay outside the gene matches. Germline V lookup: CDR1 SGDLS, CDR2 YYNGEE. The CDR3 has 15 amino acids. The CDR3 DNA is TGTGCCAGCAGCCCCCAGAGGACAGGGCGCAATGAGCAGTTCTTC. Its translation: CASSPQRTGRNEQFF.

The gene calls are TRBV19 and TRBJ2-1; D is unclear. The CDR3 loop spans 11 amino acids. Germline CDR1 reads LNHDA; CDR2 reads SQIVND (reference sequence). The V gene lost 3 bases and the J gene lost 6 bases, with 3 bases spanning the gap. The CDR3 loop is CASSILNEQFF. In DNA form, the CDR3 reads TGTGCCAGTAGTATCCTCAATGAGCAGTTCTTC.

This clone was counted ten times or more. The chain has TRBV2 and TRBJ2-5; maybe TRBD1 (6 bases). Trimming shortened V by 6 bases and J by 3 bases, and 8 bases separated the two germline ends. Per the germline V gene, CDR1 is SNHLY and CDR2 is FYNNEI. This CDR3 comprises 12 residues. The CDR3 here is CASRRDKETQYF. CDR3 bases: TGTGCCAGCAGGAGGGACAAAGAGACCCAGTACTTC.

V usage is TRBV18 and J usage is TRBJ2-3; possibly TRBD2 for D (5 bases). Germline V gene data show CDR1 as KGHSH and CDR2 as LQKENI. The CDR3 totals 12 residues. V lost 6 bases to trimming and J lost 5 bases, with 9 bases between them. The CDR3 sequence: CASSLREDTQYF. CDR3 DNA: TGTGCCAGCTCCTTGAGGGAAGATACGCAGTATTTT.

This clone appeared a few times. The V gene is TRBV14, the J gene TRBJ2-7; D not resolved. V lost 1 base and J 1 base, leaving 8 bases between the germline ends. Germline V gene data show CDR1 as SGHDN and CDR2 as FVKESK. The CDR3 runs 14 residues. This chain's CDR3 is CASSQVAQSYEQYF. CDR3 sequence (DNA): TGTGCCAGCAGCCAAGTTGCGCAGTCCTACGAGCAGTACTTC.

The genes are TRBV27 and TRBJ2-5; TRBD1 matches 7 bases. CDR3 size: 19 residues. Trimming at V came to 6 bases and at J to 0 bases, leaving 19 bases not matched to a gene. Germline values: CDR1 MNHEY, CDR2 SMNVEV (reference sequence). CDR3 loop: CASSHGTATNLRYQETQYF. CDR3 DNA: TGTGCCAGCAGCCACGGGACAGCCACGAACCTAAGGTACCAAGAGACCCAGTACTTC.